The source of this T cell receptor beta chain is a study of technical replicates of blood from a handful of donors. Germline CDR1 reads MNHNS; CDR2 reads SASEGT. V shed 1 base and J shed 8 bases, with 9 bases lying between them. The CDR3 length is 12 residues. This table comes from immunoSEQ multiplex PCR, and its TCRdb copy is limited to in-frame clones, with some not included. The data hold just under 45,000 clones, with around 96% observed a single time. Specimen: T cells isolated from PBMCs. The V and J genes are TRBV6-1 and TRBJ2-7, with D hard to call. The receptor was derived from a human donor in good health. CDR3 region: CASSEEIDKQYF. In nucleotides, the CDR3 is TGTGCCAGCAGTGAAGAAATAGATAAGCAGTACTTC.